Each of the 11 T cell receptor beta chains below was sequenced from the same sample in a study of blood T cell repertoires in COVID-19. Only in-frame clones appear in the TCRdb table, and some are missing; sequencing was by immunoSEQ multiplex PCR. The sample consists of 160,000 or so clones, roughly 90% of them appearing once. Sequencing used peripheral blood. The receptors come from a man aged 60 to 75 with active or convalescent COVID-19.

This rearrangement joins TRBV7-2 to TRBJ1-2; TRBD1 aligns across 8 bases. The V segment lost 4 bases and the J segment 1 base; nucleotides outside the gene matches: 5. CDR3 length: 15 residues. Germline V gene data show CDR1 as SGHTA and CDR2 as FQGNSA. DNA for the CDR3: TGTGCCAGCAGCTCCTACAGGGGGGATAACTATGGCTACACCTTC. This codes for CASSSYRGDNYGYTF.

The chain uses TRBV2 and TRBJ2-7; 13 bases are a match to TRBD2. This CDR3 has 14 amino acids. With 8 bases clipped from V and 2 bases from J, the junction kept 3 bases outside the gene matches. Looked up from germline, CDR1 is SNHLY and CDR2 is FYNNEI. The CDR3 is CASLGLAGTYEQYF. As DNA, the CDR3 is TGTGCCAGCCTGGGACTAGCGGGGACCTACGAGCAGTACTTC.

This chain's CDR3 is CSASGVDGYTF. The CDR3 DNA is TGCAGTGCTAGCGGAGTAGATGGCTACACCTTC. The chain carries TRBV20-1 and TRBJ1-2; D is undetermined. In germline, CDR1 is DFQATT, CDR2 SNEGSKA (reference sequence). With 3 bases removed from V and 6 bases from J, the gap between germline ends came to 8 bases. The length of the CDR3 is 11 residues.

J is TRBJ1-3 and V is TRBV10-2; D not resolved. This CDR3 is built from 15 residues. The ends were cut back, 6 bases at V and 4 bases at J, with 16 bases in the middle. Per the germline V gene, CDR1 is WSHSY and CDR2 is SAAADI. In nucleotides, the CDR3 is TGCGCCAGCAGCAGTAGAGCGGGAGGGGGAAACACCATATATTTT. This translates into CASSSRAGGGNTIYF.

The CDR3 reads CASSQGGWGESEELFF. In DNA form, the CDR3 reads TGTGCCAGCAGCCAAGGGGGTTGGGGGGAGTCGGAAGAGCTGTTTTTT. This chain joins TRBV3-1 (or the pseudogene TRBV3-2) and TRBJ2-2; the D gene is possibly TRBD2 (6 bases). Germline CDR1 LGHDT, CDR2 YNNKEL (reference sequence). The V end was cut by 1 base, the J end by 11 bases, with 20 bases between. This CDR3 comprises 16 residues.

The J gene is TRBJ2-6, the V gene TRBV19; 7 bases line up with TRBD1. J was trimmed by 2 bases and V by 5 bases; bases with no gene match: 12. Germline V gene data show CDR1 as LNHDA and CDR2 as SQIVND (reference sequence). The CDR3 is 18 residues long. The CDR3: CASSLNTGTGAGANVLTF. In nucleotides, the CDR3 is TGTGCCAGTAGTCTAAACACGGGCACAGGGGCTGGGGCCAACGTCCTGACTTTC. The full variable domain, completed using reference TRBV19 and TRBJ2-6, is DGGITQSPKYLFRKEGQNVTLSCEQNLNHDAMYWYRQDPGQGLRLIYYSQIVNDFQKGDIAEGYSVSREKKESFPLTVTSAQKNPTAFYLCASSLNTGTGAGANVLTFGAGSRLTVL.

The V call is TRBV28, the J call TRBJ1-5, with TRBD1 matching 8 bases. The CDR3 spans 15 residues. The germline V gene encodes CDR1 MDHEN and CDR2 SYDVKM. Germline trimming cut 1 base from V and 7 bases from J; bases unmatched to any gene: 6. The CDR3 region has the DNA TGTGCCAGCAGTTTATCGGACAGGGAGTCCCAGCCCCAGCATTTT. Amino acids: CASSLSDRESQPQHF.

The chain links TRBV19 to TRBJ2-7; a possible D gene is TRBD2 (6 bases). V was shortened by 4 bases and J by 4 bases, with 11 bases between the two germline ends. Germline CDR1 and CDR2: LNHDA and SQIVND (reference sequence). The CDR3 contains 13 residues. In DNA, the CDR3 is TGTGCCAGTAGTAAGGAGGGGACTTACGAGCAGTACTTC. Protein sequence: CASSKEGTYEQYF.

This rearrangement joins TRBV7-8 to TRBJ2-7, with unresolved D. CDR1 is SGHVS and CDR2 is FQNEAQ in the germline V gene. The CDR3 runs to 14 residues. The germline V and J ends were trimmed by 2 bases and 0 bases, with 8 bases remaining between them. The CDR3 bases are TGTGCCAGCAGCTTACAATCCGGCTCCTACGAGCAGTACTTC. Protein product: CASSLQSGSYEQYF.

The J gene is TRBJ2-5, the V gene TRBV14, with 7 bases that match TRBD2. The ends lost 5 bases at V and 2 bases at J; junction bases unmatched: 5. CDR1 and CDR2 (germline): SGHDN, FVKESK. The CDR3 sequence is 14 residues long. Here the CDR3 DNA reads TGTGCCAGCAGCTCACTAGCGAGACAAGAGACCCAGTACTTC. Translating it yields CASSSLARQETQYF.

The chain carries TRBV21-1 and TRBJ1-5; the listed D gene, TRBD1, was not tested against the DNA. TRBV21-1 is flagged as a pseudogene. The CDR3 extends over 18 amino acids. CDR3 DNA sequence: TGTGCCAGCAGCAAAGTATTTGAGGGACAGGGGGCCCGACAGCCCCAGCATTTT. It is translated as CASSKVFEGQGARQPQHF.